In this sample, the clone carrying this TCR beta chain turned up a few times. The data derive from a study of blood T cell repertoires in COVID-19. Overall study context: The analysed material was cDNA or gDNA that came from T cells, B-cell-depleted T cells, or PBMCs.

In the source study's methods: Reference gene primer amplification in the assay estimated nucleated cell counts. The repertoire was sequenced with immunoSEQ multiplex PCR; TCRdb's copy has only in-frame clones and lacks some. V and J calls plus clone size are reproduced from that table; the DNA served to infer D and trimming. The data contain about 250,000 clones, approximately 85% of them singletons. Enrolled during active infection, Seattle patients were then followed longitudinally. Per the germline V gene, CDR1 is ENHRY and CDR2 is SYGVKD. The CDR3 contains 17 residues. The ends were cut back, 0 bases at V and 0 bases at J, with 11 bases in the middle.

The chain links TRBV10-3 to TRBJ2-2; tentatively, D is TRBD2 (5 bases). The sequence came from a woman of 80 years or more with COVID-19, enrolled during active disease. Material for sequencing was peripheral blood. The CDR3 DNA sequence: TGTGCCATCAGTGAGTCGAGGGCGGCAGCGAACACCGGGGAGCTGTTTTTT. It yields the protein CAISESRAAANTGELFF.